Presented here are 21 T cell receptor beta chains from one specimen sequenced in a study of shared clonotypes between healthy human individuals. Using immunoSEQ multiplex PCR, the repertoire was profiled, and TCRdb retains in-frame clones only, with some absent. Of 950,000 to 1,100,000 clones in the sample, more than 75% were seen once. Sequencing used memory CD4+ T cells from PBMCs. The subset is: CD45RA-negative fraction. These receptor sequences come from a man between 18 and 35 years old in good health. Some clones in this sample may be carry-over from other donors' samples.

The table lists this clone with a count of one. The CDR3 sequence: CASSSSTGSWAWRGNEQFF. In DNA form, the CDR3 reads TGCGCCAGCAGCTCCAGTACAGGGAGTTGGGCTTGGCGAGGCAATGAGCAGTTCTTC. V and J are TRBV5-1 and TRBJ2-1, with a weak D call TRBD1 (6 bases). In germline, CDR1 is SGHRS, CDR2 YFSETQ. The CDR3 is 19 residues long. V was cut by 3 bases and J by 6 bases, with 28 bases left in between.

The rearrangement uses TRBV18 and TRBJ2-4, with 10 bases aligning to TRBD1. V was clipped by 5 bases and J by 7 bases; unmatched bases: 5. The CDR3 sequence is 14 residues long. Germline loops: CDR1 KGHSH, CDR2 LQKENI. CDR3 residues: CASSADRGLNIQYF. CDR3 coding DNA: TGTGCCAGCTCAGCCGACAGGGGGCTCAACATTCAGTACTTC.

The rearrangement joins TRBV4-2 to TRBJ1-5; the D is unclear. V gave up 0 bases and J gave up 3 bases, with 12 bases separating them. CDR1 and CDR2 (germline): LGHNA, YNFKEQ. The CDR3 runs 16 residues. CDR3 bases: TGTGCCAGCAGCCAAGATAAGAGGCAGTTCAATCAGCCCCAGCATTTT. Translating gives CASSQDKRQFNQPQHF.

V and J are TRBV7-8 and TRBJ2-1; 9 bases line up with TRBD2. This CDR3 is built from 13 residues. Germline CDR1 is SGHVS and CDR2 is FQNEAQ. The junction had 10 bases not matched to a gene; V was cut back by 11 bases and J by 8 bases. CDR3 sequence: CAGGGSGGDEQFF. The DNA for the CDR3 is TGTGCCGGCGGGGGTAGCGGGGGAGATGAGCAGTTCTTC.

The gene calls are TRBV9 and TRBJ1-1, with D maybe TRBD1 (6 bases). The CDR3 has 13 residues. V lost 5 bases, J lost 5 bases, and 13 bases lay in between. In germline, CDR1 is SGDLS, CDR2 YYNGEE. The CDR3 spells CASSRGQGTEAFF. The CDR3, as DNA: TGTGCCAGCAGTCGGGGGCAAGGGACTGAAGCTTTCTTT.

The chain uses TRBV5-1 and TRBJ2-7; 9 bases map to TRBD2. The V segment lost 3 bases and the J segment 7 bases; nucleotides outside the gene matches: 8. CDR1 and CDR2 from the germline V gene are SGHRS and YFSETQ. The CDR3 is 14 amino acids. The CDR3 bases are TGCGCCAGCAGCTCGATTAGCGGGAGACGTGAGCAGTACTTC. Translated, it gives CASSSISGRREQYF.

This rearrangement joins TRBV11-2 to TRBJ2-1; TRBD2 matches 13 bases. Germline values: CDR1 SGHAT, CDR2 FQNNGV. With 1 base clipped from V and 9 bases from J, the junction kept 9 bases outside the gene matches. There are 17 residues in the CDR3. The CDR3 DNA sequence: TGTGCCAGCAGCTTAGTCCCACTAGCGGGAGGGCCGATTGAGCAGTTCTTC. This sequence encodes CASSLVPLAGGPIEQFF. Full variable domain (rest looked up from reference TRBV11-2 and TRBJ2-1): EAGVAQSPRYKIIEKRQSVAFWCNPISGHATLYWYQQILGQGPKLLIQFQNNGVVDDSQLPKDRFSAERLKGVDSTLKIQPAKLEDSAVYLCASSLVPLAGGPIEQFFGPGTRLTVL.

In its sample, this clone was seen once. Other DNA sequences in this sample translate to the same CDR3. CDR3 sequence reads: CSASPRNEQFF. DNA of the CDR3: TGCAGTGCTAGTCCCAGGAATGAGCAGTTCTTC. The chain joins TRBV20-1 to TRBJ2-1, with unresolved D. The CDR3 loop spans 11 amino acids. CDR1 and CDR2 (germline): DFQATT, SNEGSKA (reference sequence). The ends were cut back, 3 bases at V and 7 bases at J, with 7 bases in the middle.

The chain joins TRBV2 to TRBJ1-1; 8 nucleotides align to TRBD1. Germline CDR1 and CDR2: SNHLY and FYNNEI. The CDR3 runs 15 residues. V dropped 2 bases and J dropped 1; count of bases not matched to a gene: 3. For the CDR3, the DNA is TGTGCCAGCAGTGAATTTGGGACAGGGAACACTGAAGCTTTCTTT. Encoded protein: CASSEFGTGNTEAFF.

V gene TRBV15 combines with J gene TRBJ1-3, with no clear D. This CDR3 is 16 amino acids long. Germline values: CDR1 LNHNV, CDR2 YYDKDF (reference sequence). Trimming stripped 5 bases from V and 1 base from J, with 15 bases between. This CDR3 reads CATSPRVPLSGNTIYF. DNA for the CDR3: TGTGCCACCAGCCCCCGGGTCCCCCTTTCTGGAAACACCATATATTTT.

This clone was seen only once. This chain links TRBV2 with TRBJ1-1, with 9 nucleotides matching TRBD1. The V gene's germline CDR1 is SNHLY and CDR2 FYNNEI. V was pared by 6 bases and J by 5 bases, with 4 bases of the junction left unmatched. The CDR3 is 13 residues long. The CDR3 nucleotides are TGTGCCAGCAGGGGACAGGGCTTAACTGAAGCTTTCTTT. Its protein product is CASRGQGLTEAFF.

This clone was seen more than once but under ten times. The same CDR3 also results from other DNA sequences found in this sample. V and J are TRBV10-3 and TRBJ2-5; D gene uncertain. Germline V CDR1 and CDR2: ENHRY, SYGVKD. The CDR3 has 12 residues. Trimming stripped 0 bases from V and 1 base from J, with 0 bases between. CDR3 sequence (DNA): TGTGCCATCAGTGAGTCCCAAGAGACCCAGTACTTC. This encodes CAISESQETQYF.

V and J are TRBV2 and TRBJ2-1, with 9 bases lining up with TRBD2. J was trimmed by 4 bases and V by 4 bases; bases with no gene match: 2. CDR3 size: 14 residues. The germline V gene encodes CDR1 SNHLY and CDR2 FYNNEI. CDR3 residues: CASSGTSEYNEQFF. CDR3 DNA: TGTGCCAGCAGTGGGACTAGCGAGTACAATGAGCAGTTCTTC.

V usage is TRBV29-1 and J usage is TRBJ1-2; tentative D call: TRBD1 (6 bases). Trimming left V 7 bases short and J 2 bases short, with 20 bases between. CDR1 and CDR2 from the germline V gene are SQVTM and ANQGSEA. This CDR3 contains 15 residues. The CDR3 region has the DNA TGCAGCGGGGTAACCAGGGGCGATCAAAACTATGGCTACACCTTC. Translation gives CSGVTRGDQNYGYTF.

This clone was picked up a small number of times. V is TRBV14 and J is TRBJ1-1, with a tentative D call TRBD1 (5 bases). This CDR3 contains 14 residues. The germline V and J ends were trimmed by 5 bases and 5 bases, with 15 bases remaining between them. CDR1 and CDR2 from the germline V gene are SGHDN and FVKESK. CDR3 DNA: TGTGCCAGCAGCGTTTTCGGGGGTTTAACTGAAGCTTTCTTT. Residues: CASSVFGGLTEAFF.

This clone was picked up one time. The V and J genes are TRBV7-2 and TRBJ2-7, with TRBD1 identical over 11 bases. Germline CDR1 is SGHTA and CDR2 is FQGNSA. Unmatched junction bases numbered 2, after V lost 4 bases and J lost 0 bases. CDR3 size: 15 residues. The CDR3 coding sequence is TGTGCCAGCAGCTACGGACAGGGGGCCTCCTACGAGCAGTACTTC. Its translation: CASSYGQGASYEQYF.

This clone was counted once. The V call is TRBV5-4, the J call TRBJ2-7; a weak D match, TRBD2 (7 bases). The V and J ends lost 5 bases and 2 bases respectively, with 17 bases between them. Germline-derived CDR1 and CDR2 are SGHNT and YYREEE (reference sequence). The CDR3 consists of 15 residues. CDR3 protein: CASRRWGGSPYEQYF. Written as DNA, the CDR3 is TGTGCCAGCAGGAGGTGGGGGGGCTCACCCTACGAGCAGTACTTC. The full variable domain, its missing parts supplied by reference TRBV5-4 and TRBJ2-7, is ETGVTQSPTHLIKTRGQQVTLRCSSQSGHNTVSWYQQALGQGPQFIFQYYREEENGRGNFPPRFSGLQFPNYSSELNVNALELDDSALYLCASRRWGGSPYEQYFGPGTRLTVT.

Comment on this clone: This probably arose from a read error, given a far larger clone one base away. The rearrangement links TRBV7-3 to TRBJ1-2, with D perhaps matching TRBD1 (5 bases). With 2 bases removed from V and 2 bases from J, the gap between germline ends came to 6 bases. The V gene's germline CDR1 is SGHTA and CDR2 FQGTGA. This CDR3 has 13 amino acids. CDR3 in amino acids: CASSLAGNYGYTF. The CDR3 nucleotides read TGTGCCAGCAGCTTAGCAGGGAACTATGGCTACACCTTC.

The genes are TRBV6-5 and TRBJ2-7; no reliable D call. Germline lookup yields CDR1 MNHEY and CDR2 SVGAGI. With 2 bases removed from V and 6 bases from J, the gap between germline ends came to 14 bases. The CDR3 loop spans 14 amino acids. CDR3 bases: TGTGCCAGCAGTTACGGGCATGGGTCGGGCGAGCAGTACTTC. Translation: CASSYGHGSGEQYF.

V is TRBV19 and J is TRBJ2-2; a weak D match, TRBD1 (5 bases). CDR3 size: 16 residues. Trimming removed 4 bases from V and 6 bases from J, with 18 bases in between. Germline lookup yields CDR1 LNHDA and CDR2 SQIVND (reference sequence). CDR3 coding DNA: TGTGCCAGTAGTAGTGACAGATGGAAGGGCCCCGGGGAGCTGTTTTTT. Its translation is CASSSDRWKGPGELFF. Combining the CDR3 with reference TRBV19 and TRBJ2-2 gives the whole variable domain DGGITQSPKYLFRKEGQNVTLSCEQNLNHDAMYWYRQDPGQGLRLIYYSQIVNDFQKGDIAEGYSVSREKKESFPLTVTSAQKNPTAFYLCASSSDRWKGPGELFFGEGSRLTVL.

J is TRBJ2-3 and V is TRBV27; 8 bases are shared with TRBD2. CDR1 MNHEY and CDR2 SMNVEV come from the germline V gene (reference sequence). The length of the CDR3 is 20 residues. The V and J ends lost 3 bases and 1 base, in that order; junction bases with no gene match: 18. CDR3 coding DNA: TGTGCCAGCAGTTTCTCACTTGGAGGGCGGCGGGAGGCCCGCACAGATACGCAGTATTTT. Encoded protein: CASSFSLGGRREARTDTQYF.